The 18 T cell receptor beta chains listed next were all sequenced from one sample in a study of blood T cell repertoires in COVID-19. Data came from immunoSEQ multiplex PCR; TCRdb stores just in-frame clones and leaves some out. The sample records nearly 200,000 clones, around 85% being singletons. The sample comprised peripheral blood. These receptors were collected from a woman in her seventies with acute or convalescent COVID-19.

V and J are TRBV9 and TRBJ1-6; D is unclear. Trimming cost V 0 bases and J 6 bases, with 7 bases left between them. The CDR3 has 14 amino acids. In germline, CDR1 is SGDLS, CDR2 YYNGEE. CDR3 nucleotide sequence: TGTGCCAGCAGCGTAGGGGCAGCTAATTCACCCCTCCACTTT. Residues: CASSVGAANSPLHF.

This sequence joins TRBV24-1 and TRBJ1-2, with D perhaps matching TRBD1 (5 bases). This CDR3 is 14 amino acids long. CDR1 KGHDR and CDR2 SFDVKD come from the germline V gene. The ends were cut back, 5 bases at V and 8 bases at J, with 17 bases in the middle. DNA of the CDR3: TGTGCCACCAGTGCGGGGGTTCCTACGGGAGGCTACACCTTC. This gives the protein CATSAGVPTGGYTF.

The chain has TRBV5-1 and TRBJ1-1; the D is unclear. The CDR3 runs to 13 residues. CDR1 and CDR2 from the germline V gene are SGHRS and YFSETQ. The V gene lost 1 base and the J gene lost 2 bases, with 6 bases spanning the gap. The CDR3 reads CASSLQSNTEAFF. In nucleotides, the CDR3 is TGCGCCAGCAGCTTGCAGTCAAACACTGAAGCTTTCTTT.

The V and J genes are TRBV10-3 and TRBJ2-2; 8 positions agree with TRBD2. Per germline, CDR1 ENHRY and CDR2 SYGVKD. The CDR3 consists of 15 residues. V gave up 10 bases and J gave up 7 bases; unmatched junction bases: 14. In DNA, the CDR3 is TGTGCCACCAGACCTGACGGGAGGGCCCTCGGGGAGCTGTTTTTT. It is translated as CATRPDGRALGELFF.

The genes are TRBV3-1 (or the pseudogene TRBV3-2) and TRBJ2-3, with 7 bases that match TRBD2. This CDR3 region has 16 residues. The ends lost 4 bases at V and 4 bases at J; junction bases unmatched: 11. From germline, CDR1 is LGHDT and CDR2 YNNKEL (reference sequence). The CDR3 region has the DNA TGTGCCAGCAGCCCGTGGGGAGGGATGAGCGCAGATACGCAGTATTTT. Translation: CASSPWGGMSADTQYF.

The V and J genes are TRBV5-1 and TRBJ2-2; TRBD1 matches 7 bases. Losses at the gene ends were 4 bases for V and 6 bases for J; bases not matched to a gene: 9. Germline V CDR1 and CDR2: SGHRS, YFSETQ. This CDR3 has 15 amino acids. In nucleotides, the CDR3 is TGCGCCAGCAGCCGTACAGGGGATAGGGCCGGGGAGCTGTTTTTT. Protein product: CASSRTGDRAGELFF.

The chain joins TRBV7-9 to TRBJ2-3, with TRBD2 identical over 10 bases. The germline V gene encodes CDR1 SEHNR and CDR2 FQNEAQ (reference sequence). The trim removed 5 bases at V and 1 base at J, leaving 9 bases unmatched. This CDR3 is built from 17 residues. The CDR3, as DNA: TGTGCCAGCAGCCGAGAAACTAGCGGGACACGCACAGATACGCAGTATTTT. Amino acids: CASSRETSGTRTDTQYF.

CDR3 protein: CASSQVGQGQETQYF. In DNA, the CDR3 is TGTGCCAGCAGCCAAGTCGGACAGGGCCAAGAGACCCAGTACTTC. The V gene is TRBV3-1 (or the pseudogene TRBV3-2), the J gene TRBJ2-5; 8 bases fit TRBD1. There are 15 residues in the CDR3. Germline CDR1 and CDR2: LGHDT and YNNKEL (reference sequence). The trim removed 1 base at V and 1 base at J, leaving 2 bases unmatched.

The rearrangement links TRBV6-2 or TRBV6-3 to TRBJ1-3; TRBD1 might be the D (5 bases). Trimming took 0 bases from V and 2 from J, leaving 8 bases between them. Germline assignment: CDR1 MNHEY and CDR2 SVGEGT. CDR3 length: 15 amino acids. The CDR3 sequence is CASSYSAGTGNTIYF. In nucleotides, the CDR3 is TGTGCCAGCAGTTACTCGGCAGGGACTGGAAACACCATATATTTT.

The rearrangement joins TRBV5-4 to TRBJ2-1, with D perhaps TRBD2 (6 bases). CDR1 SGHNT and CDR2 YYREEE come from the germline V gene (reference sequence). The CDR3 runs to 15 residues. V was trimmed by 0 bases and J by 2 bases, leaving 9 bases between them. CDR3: CASSLGGTAYNEQFF. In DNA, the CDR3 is TGTGCCAGCAGCTTGGGAGGGACTGCCTACAATGAGCAGTTCTTC.

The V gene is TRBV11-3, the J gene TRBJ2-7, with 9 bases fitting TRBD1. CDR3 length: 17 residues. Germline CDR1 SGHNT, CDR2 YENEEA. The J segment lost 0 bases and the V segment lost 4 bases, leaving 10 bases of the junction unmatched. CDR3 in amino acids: CASSSDTGTGISYEQYF. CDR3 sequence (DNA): TGTGCCAGCAGCTCAGATACCGGGACAGGGATCTCCTACGAGCAGTACTTC.

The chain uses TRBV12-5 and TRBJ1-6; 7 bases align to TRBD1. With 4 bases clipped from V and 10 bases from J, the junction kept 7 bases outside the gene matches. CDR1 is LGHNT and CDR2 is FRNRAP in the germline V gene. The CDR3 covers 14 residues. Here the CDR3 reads CASGSGQWDSPLHF. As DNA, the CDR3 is TGTGCTAGTGGTTCGGGACAGTGGGACTCACCCCTCCACTTT. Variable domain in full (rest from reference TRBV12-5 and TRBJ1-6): DARVTQTPRHKVTEMGQEVTMRCQPILGHNTVFWYRQTMMQGLELLAYFRNRAPLDDSGMPKDRFSAEMPDATLATLKIQPSEPRDSAVYFCASGSGQWDSPLHFGNGTRLTVT.

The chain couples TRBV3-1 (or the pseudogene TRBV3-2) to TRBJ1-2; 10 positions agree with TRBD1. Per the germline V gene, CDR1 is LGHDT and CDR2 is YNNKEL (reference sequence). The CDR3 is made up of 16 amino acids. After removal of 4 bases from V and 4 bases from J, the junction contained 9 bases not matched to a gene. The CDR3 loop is CASSPRQGAQGYGYTF. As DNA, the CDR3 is TGTGCCAGCAGCCCGAGACAGGGGGCGCAGGGCTATGGCTACACCTTC.

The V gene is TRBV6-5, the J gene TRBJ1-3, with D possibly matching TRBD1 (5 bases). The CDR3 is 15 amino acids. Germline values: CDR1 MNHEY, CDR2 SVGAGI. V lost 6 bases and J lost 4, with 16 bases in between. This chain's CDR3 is CASRDTVSTGNTIYF. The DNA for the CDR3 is TGTGCCAGCAGGGACACAGTTTCTACCGGAAACACCATATATTTT.

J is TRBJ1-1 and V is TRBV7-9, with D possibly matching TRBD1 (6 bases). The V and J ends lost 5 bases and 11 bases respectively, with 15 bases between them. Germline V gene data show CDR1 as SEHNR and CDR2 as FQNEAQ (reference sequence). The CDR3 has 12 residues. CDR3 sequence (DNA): TGTGCCAGCAGCCCGACACAGGGTAGGGCTTTCTTT. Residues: CASSPTQGRAFF. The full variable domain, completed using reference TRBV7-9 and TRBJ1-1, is DTGVSQNPRHKITKRGQNVTFRCDPISEHNRLYWYRQTLGQGPEFLTYFQNEAQLEKSRLLSDRFSAERPKGSFSTLEIQRTEQGDSAMYLCASSPTQGRAFFGQGTRLTVV.

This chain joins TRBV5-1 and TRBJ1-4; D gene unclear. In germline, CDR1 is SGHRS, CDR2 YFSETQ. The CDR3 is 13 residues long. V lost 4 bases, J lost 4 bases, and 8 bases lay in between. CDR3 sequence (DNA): TGCGCCAGCAGCGGAGGGAGTAATGAAAAACTGTTTTTT. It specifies CASSGGSNEKLFF. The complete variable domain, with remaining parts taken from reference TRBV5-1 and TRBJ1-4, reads KAGVTQTPRYLIKTRGQQVTLSCSPISGHRSVSWYQQTPGQGLQFLFEYFSETQRNKGNFPGRFSGRQFSNSRSEMNVSTLELGDSALYLCASSGGSNEKLFFGSGTQLSVL.

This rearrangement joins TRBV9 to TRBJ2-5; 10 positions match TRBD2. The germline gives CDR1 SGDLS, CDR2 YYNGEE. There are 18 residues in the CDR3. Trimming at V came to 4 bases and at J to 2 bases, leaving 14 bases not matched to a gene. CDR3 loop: CASSSSRSGGALQETQYF. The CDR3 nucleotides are TGTGCCAGCAGCTCTAGCCGGAGCGGGGGGGCCTTACAAGAGACCCAGTACTTC.

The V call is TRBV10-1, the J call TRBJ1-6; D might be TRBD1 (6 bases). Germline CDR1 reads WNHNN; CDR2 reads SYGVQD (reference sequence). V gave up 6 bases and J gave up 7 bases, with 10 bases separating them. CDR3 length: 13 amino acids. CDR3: CASRAGQNSPLHF. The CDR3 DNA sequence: TGCGCCAGCAGGGCCGGACAGAATTCACCCCTCCACTTT.